This T cell receptor beta chain was recovered during a study of T cell responses to AZD1222 COVID-19 vaccine. Method: immunoSEQ multiplex PCR; TCRdb's copy keeps in-frame clones and lacks some. The profile covers about 70,000 clones, with roughly 86% appearing a single time and more than 5% taken by the ten largest. After removal of 5 bases from V and 3 bases from J, the junction contained 10 bases not matched to a gene. The CDR3 covers 17 residues. Germline CDR1 reads LNHDA; CDR2 reads SQIVND (reference sequence). On this clone: Its specificity is unknown.

Broader study findings: The reported proportion of spike-specific TCRs targeting unmutated variant regions was nearly half.

The chain employs TRBV19 and TRBJ1-5, with 10 bases fitting TRBD1. This receptor was taken from an adult in good health. The source was peripheral blood, collected on day 0 of MenACWY control vaccination. The CDR3 reads CASSERWDRGANQPQHF. Written as DNA, the CDR3 is TGTGCCAGTAGTGAACGCTGGGACAGGGGAGCCAATCAGCCCCAGCATTTT.